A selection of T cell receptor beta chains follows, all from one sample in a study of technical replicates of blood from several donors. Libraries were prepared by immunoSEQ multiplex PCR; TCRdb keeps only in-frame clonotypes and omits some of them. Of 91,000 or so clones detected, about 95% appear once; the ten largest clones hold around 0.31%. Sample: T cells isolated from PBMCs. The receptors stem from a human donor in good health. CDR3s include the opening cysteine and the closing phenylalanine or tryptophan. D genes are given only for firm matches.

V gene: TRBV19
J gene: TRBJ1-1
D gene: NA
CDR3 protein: CASIGGAGTEAFF
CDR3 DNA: TGTGCCAGTATTGGGGGGGCGGGCACTGAAGCTTTCTTT

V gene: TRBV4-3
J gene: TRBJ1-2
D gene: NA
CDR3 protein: CASSQASGVSHGYTF
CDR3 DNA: TGCGCCAGCAGCCAAGCGTCAGGCGTGTCCCATGGCTACACCTTC

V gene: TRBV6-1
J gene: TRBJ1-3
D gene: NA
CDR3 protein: CASTGSWTGNTIYF
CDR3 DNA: TGTGCCAGTACAGGTTCTTGGACTGGAAACACCATATATTTT

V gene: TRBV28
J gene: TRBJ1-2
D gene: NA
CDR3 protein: CASSSGGAFGYTF
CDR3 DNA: TGTGCCAGCAGTTCTGGGGGGGCGTTCGGCTACACCTTC

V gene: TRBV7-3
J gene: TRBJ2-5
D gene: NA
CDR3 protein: CASSFSGTSQETQYF
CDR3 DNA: TGTGCCAGCAGTTTTTCCGGGACTTCACAAGAGACCCAGTACTTC

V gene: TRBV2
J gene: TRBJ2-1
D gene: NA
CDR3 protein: CASTGYTGAEGEQFF
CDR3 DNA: TGTGCCAGCACAGGATATACCGGGGCGGAGGGTGAGCAGTTCTTC

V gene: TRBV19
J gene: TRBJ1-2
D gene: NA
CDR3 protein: CASSGQDSRLIYGYTF
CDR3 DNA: TGTGCCAGTAGTGGCCAGGACAGCCGCTTAATCTATGGCTACACCTTC

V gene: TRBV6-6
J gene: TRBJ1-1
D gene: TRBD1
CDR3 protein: CASSLRQGGTEAFF
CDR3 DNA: TGTGCCAGCAGCCTCCGACAGGGGGGTACTGAAGCTTTCTTT

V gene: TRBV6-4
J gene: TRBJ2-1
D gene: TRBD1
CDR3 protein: CATSGQGAYNEQFF
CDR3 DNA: TGTGCCACCTCGGGACAGGGGGCCTACAATGAGCAGTTCTTC

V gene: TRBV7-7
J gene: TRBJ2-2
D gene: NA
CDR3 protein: CASSLRDTGELFF
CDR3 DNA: TGTGCTAGCAGCTTGAGAGACACCGGGGAGCTGTTTTTT

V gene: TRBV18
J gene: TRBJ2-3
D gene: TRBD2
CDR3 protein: CASSPTSGRAGDTQYF
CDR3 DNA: TGTGCCAGCTCCCCCACTAGCGGGAGGGCTGGAGATACGCAGTATTTT

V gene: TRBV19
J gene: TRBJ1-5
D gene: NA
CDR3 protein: CASSIWATDQPQHF
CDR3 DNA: TGTGCCAGTAGTATTTGGGCCACGGATCAGCCCCAGCATTTT

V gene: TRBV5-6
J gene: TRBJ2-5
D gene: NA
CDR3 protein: CASSLDSLLEETQYF
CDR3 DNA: TGTGCCAGCAGCTTGGACTCGCTGCTAGAAGAGACCCAGTACTTC

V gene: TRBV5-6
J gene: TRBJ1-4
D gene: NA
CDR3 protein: CASSFTGDEKLFF
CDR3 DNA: TGTGCCAGCAGCTTCACTGGAGATGAAAAACTGTTTTTT

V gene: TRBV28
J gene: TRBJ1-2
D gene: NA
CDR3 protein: CATYTQGNYGYTF
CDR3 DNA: TGTGCCACCTATACACAGGGTAACTATGGCTACACCTTC

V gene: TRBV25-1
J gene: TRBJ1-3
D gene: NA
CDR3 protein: CASSEYNRRGRNTIYF
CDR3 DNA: TGTGCCAGCAGTGAATATAACCGGCGGGGTAGAAACACCATATATTTT

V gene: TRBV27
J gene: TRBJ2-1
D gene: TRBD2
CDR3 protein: CASSLYGTSGRLEQFF
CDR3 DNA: TGTGCCAGCAGTTTATACGGGACTAGCGGGAGGCTTGAGCAGTTCTTC

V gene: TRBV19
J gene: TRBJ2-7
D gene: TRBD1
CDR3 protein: CASSLTWTGAYEQYF
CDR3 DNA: TGTGCCAGTAGTTTGACCTGGACAGGGGCCTACGAGCAGTACTTC

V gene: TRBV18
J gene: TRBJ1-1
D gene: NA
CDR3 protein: CASSPPPGTEAFF
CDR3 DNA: TGTGCCAGCTCACCACCGCCAGGCACTGAAGCTTTCTTT

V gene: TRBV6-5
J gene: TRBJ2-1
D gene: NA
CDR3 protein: CASSSDNEQFF
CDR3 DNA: TGTGCCAGCAGTTCGGACAATGAGCAGTTCTTC

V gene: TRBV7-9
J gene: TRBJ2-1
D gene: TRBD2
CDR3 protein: CASSPSGTYNEQFF
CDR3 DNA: TGTGCCAGCAGCCCTAGCGGGACCTACAATGAGCAGTTCTTC

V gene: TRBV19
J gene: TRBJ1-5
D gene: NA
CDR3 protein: CASNGQGLQPQHF
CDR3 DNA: TGTGCCAGTAACGGCCAGGGATTACAGCCCCAGCATTTT

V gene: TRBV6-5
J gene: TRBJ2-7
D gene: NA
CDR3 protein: CASSTAFEQYF
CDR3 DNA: TGTGCCAGCAGTACAGCTTTTGAGCAGTACTTC

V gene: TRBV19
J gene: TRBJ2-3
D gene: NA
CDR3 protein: CASSIGRGGLPDTQYF
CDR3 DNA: TGTGCCAGTAGTATCGGCAGGGGCGGCCTTCCAGATACGCAGTATTTT

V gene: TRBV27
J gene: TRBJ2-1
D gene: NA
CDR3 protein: CASSLGAGASLNEQFF
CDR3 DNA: TGTGCCAGCAGTTTAGGGGCAGGGGCTAGTTTGAATGAGCAGTTCTTC

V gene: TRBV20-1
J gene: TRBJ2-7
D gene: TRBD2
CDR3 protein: CSAQRDYEQYF
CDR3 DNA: TGCAGTGCCCAGCGGGACTACGAGCAGTACTTC

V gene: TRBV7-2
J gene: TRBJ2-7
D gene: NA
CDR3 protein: CASSSGSGRPNYEQYF
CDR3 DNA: TGTGCCAGCAGCTCGGGGTCAGGAAGACCGAACTACGAGCAGTACTTC

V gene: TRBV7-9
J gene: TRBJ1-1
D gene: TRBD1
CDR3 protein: CASSLLQGTMNTEAFF
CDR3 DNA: TGTGCCAGCAGCTTATTACAGGGGACCATGAACACTGAAGCTTTCTTT

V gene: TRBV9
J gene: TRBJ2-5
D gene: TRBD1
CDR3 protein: CASSSPDREETQYF
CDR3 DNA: TGTGCCAGCAGCTCTCCGGACAGGGAGGAGACCCAGTACTTC

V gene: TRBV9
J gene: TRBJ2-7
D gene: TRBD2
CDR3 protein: CASGAGARGEQYF
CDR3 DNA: TGTGCCAGCGGGGCGGGAGCCCGAGGCGAGCAGTACTTC

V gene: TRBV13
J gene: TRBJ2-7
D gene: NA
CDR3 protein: CASSFNYYEQYF
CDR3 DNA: TGTGCCAGCAGCTTCAACTACTACGAGCAGTACTTC

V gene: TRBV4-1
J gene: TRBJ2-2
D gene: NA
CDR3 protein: CASSLEGGTGELFF
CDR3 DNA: TGCGCCAGCAGCCTCGAGGGAGGAACCGGGGAACTGTTTTTT